These 25 T cell receptor beta chains originate from one sample sequenced in a study of cytomegalovirus exposure and HLA in healthy donors. Researchers ran the PCR with 60 Vbeta and 13 Jbeta primers. Clones were read by immunoSEQ multiplex PCR, and TCRdb kept only the in-frame ones, dropping some. The table lists around 150,000 clones, about 66% of them singletons. Sample: PBMCs. These receptors all come from a human donor in good health.

This clone was observed a single time. The chain employs TRBV5-6 and TRBJ1-2, with unresolved D. Trimming left V 4 bases short and J 8 bases short, with 18 bases between. This CDR3 contains 14 residues. Per germline, CDR1 SGHDT and CDR2 YYEEEE. Here the CDR3 reads CASSPDAGRGGYTF. The CDR3 DNA is TGTGCCAGCAGCCCTGACGCGGGCCGCGGGGGCTACACCTTC.

This clone was detected only once. The genes are TRBV11-1 and TRBJ2-5; 8 bases map to TRBD2. CDR1 is SGHAT and CDR2 is FQDESV in the germline V gene (reference sequence). The CDR3 is 17 residues long. The ends lost 0 bases at V and 4 bases at J; junction bases unmatched: 10. The CDR3 reads CASSLASAGGLRETQYF. The CDR3 coding sequence is TGTGCCAGCAGCTTAGCTTCCGCGGGAGGTTTGAGAGAGACCCAGTACTTC.

This clone was seen more than once but under ten times. This rearrangement joins TRBV28 to TRBJ2-3, with D perhaps TRBD2 (6 bases). The CDR3 runs to 14 residues. Germline V gene lookup returns CDR1 MDHEN and CDR2 SYDVKM. V was shortened by 4 bases and J by 0 bases, with 8 bases between the two germline ends. This CDR3 is CASSWGTSTDTQYF. CDR3 nucleotide sequence: TGTGCCAGCAGTTGGGGGACTAGCACAGATACGCAGTATTTT.

The rearrangement links TRBV6-6 to TRBJ2-2; 10 positions match TRBD1. This CDR3 comprises 14 residues. Unmatched junction bases numbered 5, after V lost 7 bases and J lost 6 bases. Germline values: CDR1 MNHNY, CDR2 SVGAGI (reference sequence). The CDR3 DNA reads TGTGCCAGCACCGGGACAGGGGCCTCCGGGGAGCTGTTTTTT. This gives the protein CASTGTGASGELFF.

This chain links TRBV25-1 with TRBJ2-1; 12 bases agree with TRBD2. The CDR3 loop spans 14 amino acids. V dropped 7 bases and J dropped 6; count of bases not matched to a gene: 4. Per germline, CDR1 MGHDK and CDR2 SYGVNS. DNA for the CDR3: TGTGCCAGCACTAGGACTAGCGGGGTCAATGAGCAGTTCTTC. It translates to CASTRTSGVNEQFF.

The genes are TRBV2 and TRBJ2-7; TRBD2 matches at 10 bases. The germline CDR1 and CDR2 sequences are SNHLY and FYNNEI. Unmatched junction bases numbered 19, after V lost 5 bases and J lost 3 bases. This CDR3 is 19 amino acids long. The CDR3 bases are TGTGCCAGCAGTAAAAGGGGGGGGGTGGTGAGACTAGCGGGCTACGAGCAGTACTTC. The encoded protein is CASSKRGGVVRLAGYEQYF.

The chain joins TRBV5-3 to TRBJ2-1; 9 nucleotides line up with TRBD1. TRBV5-3 is assigned to the ORF class and has an uncertain function. This CDR3 has 21 residues. With 4 bases clipped from V and 0 bases from J, the junction kept 20 bases outside the gene matches. This CDR3 is CARSPPPGQGKGEASYNEQFF. In nucleotides, the CDR3 is TGTGCCAGAAGCCCGCCCCCCGGACAGGGGAAGGGTGAGGCCTCCTACAATGAGCAGTTCTTC.

About this clone: The junction does not match germline at one end; this may be a read error. V and J are TRBV6-1 and TRBJ2-5; 9 bases match TRBD2. Germline V CDR1 and CDR2: MNHNS, SASEGT. This CDR3 has 15 amino acids. The CDR3 region is CASREAGGFQETQYF. CDR3 DNA sequence: TGTGCCAGCAGGGAAGCGGGAGGCTTCCAAGAGACCCAGTACTTC.

This clone was observed a few times. The chain combines TRBV18 with TRBJ1-2; 9 bases align to TRBD1. Trimming removed 3 bases from V and 4 bases from J; junction bases left unmatched: 6. CDR3 size: 15 residues. CDR1 is KGHSH and CDR2 is LQKENI in the germline V gene. This CDR3 is CASSPGTGTVYGYTF. CDR3 in DNA: TGTGCCAGCTCACCTGGGACAGGGACTGTCTATGGCTACACCTTC.

This sequence joins TRBV10-3 and TRBJ1-3; D not resolved. The CDR3 spans 16 residues. The germline CDR1 and CDR2 sequences are ENHRY and SYGVKD. Trimming cost V 4 bases and J 4 bases, with 17 bases left between them. CDR3 coding DNA: TGTGCCATCAGTGGGGCTGTAAAAATGCTAGGAAACACCATATATTTT. It encodes CAISGAVKMLGNTIYF.

The CDR3 DNA reads as TGTGCCAGCAGTTACTCGATCCAGGCCGACTACGAGCAGTACTTC. Residues: CASSYSIQADYEQYF. The J gene is TRBJ2-7, the V gene TRBV6-5; no firm D call. The CDR3 extends over 15 amino acids. CDR1 is MNHEY, CDR2 SVGAGI, per germline. Between the trimmed V and J ends, which lost 0 bases and 3 bases, there was a span of 12 bases.

The rearrangement uses TRBV6-5 and TRBJ2-7; D is possibly TRBD2 (6 bases). Germline values: CDR1 MNHEY, CDR2 SVGAGI. V was clipped by 7 bases and J by 5 bases, with 18 bases between them. The CDR3 is made up of 14 amino acids. CDR3 in amino acids: CASKNPGLSDEQYF. In nucleotides, the CDR3 is TGTGCCAGCAAAAACCCGGGACTTAGCGACGAGCAGTACTTC.

This clone appeared a single time. This chain joins TRBV28 and TRBJ1-2, with no clear D. CDR1 and CDR2 from the germline V gene are MDHEN and SYDVKM. V shed 7 bases and J shed 1 base, with 16 bases lying between them. This CDR3 is 15 amino acids long. This CDR3 reads CASTPSRVFNYGYTF. In DNA, the CDR3 is TGTGCCAGCACCCCCTCCCGGGTCTTTAACTATGGCTACACCTTC.

J is TRBJ2-1 and V is TRBV11-3, with D possibly being TRBD2 (5 bases). Trimming removed 5 bases from V and 4 bases from J, with 12 bases in between. Germline loops: CDR1 SGHNT, CDR2 YENEEA. The length of the CDR3 is 14 residues. For the CDR3, the DNA is TGTGCCAGCAGCCCGGGATCAGCATACAATGAGCAGTTCTTC. Translating gives CASSPGSAYNEQFF.

The chain recombines TRBV9 with TRBJ2-3; 8 bases fit TRBD2. The junction had 19 bases not matched to a gene; V was cut back by 4 bases and J by 0 bases. There are 20 residues in the CDR3. CDR1 is SGDLS and CDR2 is YYNGEE in the germline V gene. The CDR3 sequence: CASSKTPGLAEPTSTDTQYF. CDR3 nucleotide sequence: TGTGCCAGCAGCAAAACTCCAGGACTAGCAGAACCCACTAGCACAGATACGCAGTATTTT.

CDR3 in amino acids: CASSSAGTNNEQFF. The CDR3 region has the DNA TGTGCCAGCAGCTCAGCTGGGACTAACAATGAGCAGTTCTTC. This chain links TRBV11-3 with TRBJ2-1; 7 bases line up with TRBD2. V was clipped by 4 bases and J by 5 bases; unmatched bases: 5. The germline CDR1 and CDR2 sequences are SGHNT and YENEEA. The CDR3 contains 14 residues.

V and J are TRBV12-5 and TRBJ2-7; 10 bases fit TRBD2. In germline, CDR1 is LGHNT, CDR2 FRNRAP. Trimming at V came to 4 bases and at J to 6 bases, leaving 9 bases not matched to a gene. The CDR3 covers 15 residues. CDR3 protein: CASGSSGSRKGEQYF. As DNA, the CDR3 is TGTGCTAGTGGTTCTAGCGGGAGTAGGAAAGGCGAGCAGTACTTC.

The CDR3 sequence is CASTRETAGTEAFF. CDR3 nucleotide sequence: TGTGCCAGCACGCGCGAGACTGCTGGCACTGAAGCTTTCTTT. The chain links TRBV11-3 to TRBJ1-1, with D uncertain. V was cut by 7 bases and J by 4 bases, with 16 bases left in between. Germline V lookup: CDR1 SGHNT, CDR2 YENEEA. The CDR3 extends over 14 amino acids.

The V and J genes are TRBV5-8 and TRBJ1-1; D gene ambiguous. Trimming removed 0 bases from V and 0 bases from J, with 21 bases in between. Germline loops: CDR1 SGHTS, CDR2 YDEGEE. The CDR3 covers 19 residues. This chain's CDR3 is CASSLVGGGMRTMNTEAFF. The CDR3 coding sequence is TGTGCCAGCAGCTTGGTGGGTGGAGGGATGAGAACCATGAACACTGAAGCTTTCTTT.

The chain uses TRBV6-5 and TRBJ2-1, with TRBD2 identical over 7 bases. The V gene's germline CDR1 is MNHEY and CDR2 SVGAGI. This CDR3 region has 15 residues. The J segment lost 9 bases and the V segment lost 5 bases, leaving 13 bases of the junction unmatched. This CDR3 is CASSREGRGRGEQFF. CDR3 sequence (DNA): TGTGCCAGCAGTAGGGAAGGGCGGGGGAGGGGTGAGCAGTTCTTC.

The chain uses TRBV11-2 and TRBJ2-5; TRBD1 matches at 7 bases. The CDR3 is 15 residues long. Germline lookup yields CDR1 SGHAT and CDR2 FQNNGV. Trimming at V came to 4 bases and at J to 0 bases, leaving 5 bases not matched to a gene. DNA for the CDR3: TGTGCCAGCAGCTCAAGCAGGGGGTACCAAGAGACCCAGTACTTC. Translation gives CASSSSRGYQETQYF.

The chain employs TRBV18 and TRBJ2-1; TRBD1 matches 8 bases. This CDR3 has 17 amino acids. Trimming removed 6 bases from V and 4 bases from J; junction bases left unmatched: 14. The germline CDR1 and CDR2 sequences are KGHSH and LQKENI. CDR3 sequence: CASSPVTGEHLYNEQFF. CDR3 in DNA: TGTGCCAGCTCCCCTGTGACAGGGGAACACCTTTACAATGAGCAGTTCTTC. Full variable domain (remainder filled in from reference TRBV18 and TRBJ2-1): NAGVMQNPRHLVRRRGQEARLRCSPMKGHSHVYWYRQLPEEGLKFMVYLQKENIIDESGMPKERFSAEFPKEGPSILRIQQVVRGDSAAYFCASSPVTGEHLYNEQFFGPGTRLTVL.

The genes are TRBV11-3 and TRBJ2-1; a possible D gene is TRBD2 (7 bases). The V gene's germline CDR1 is SGHNT and CDR2 YENEEA. The CDR3 covers 17 residues. V shed 2 bases and J shed 0 bases, with 14 bases lying between them. Here the CDR3 DNA reads TGTGCCAGCAGCTTATCCAAGGGGGGGCCCTCCTACAATGAGCAGTTCTTC. Translation: CASSLSKGGPSYNEQFF. The entire variable domain, with the rest obtained from reference TRBV11-3 and TRBJ2-1, is as follows: EAGVVQSPRYKIIEKKQPVAFWCNPISGHNTLYWYLQNLGQGPELLIRYENEEAVDDSQLPKDRFSAERLKGVDSTLKIQPAELGDSAVYLCASSLSKGGPSYNEQFFGPGTRLTVL.

The genes are TRBV15 and TRBJ2-7, with 8 bases aligning to TRBD1. Unmatched junction bases numbered 9, after V lost 3 bases and J lost 5 bases. In germline, CDR1 is LNHNV, CDR2 YYDKDF (reference sequence). This CDR3 contains 15 residues. CDR3 nucleotide sequence: TGTGCCACCAGCAGCGGAGGGACAGGTTACGACGAGCAGTACTTC. Translating gives CATSSGGTGYDEQYF. Full variable domain (missing parts from reference TRBV15 and TRBJ2-7): DAMVIQNPRYQVTQFGKPVTLSCSQTLNHNVMYWYQQKSSQAPKLLFHYYDKDFNNEADTPDNFQSRRPNTSFCFLDIRSPGLGDTAMYLCATSSGGTGYDEQYFGPGTRLTVT.

The J gene is TRBJ2-1, the V gene TRBV6-6, with 9 positions matching TRBD2. This CDR3 is built from 16 residues. Germline lookup yields CDR1 MNHNY and CDR2 SVGAGI (reference sequence). The V segment lost 10 bases and the J segment 4 bases; nucleotides outside the gene matches: 14. CDR3 sequence: CATQEQAGGLYNEQFF. The CDR3, as DNA: TGTGCCACCCAGGAACAAGCGGGAGGTTTGTACAATGAGCAGTTCTTC.